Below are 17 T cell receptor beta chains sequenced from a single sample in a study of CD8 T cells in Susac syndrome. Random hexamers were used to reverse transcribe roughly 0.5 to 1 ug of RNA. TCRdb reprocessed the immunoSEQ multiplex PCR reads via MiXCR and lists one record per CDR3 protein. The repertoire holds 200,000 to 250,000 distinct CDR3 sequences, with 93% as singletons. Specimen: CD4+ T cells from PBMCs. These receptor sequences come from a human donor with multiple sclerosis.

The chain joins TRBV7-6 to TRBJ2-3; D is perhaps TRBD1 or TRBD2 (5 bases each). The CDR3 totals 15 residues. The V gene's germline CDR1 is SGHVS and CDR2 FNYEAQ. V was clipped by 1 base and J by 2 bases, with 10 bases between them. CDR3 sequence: CASSLGQGPTDTQYF. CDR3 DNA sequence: TGTGCCAGCAGCTTAGGGCAGGGACCCACAGATACGCAGTATTTT.

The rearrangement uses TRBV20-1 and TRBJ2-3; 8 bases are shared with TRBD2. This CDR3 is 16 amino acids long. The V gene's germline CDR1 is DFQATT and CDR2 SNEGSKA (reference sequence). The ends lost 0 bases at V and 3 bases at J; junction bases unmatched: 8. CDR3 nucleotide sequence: TGCAGTGCTAGAGAGTTACGGGGGGGCCTAACAGATACGCAGTATTTT. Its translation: CSARELRGGLTDTQYF.

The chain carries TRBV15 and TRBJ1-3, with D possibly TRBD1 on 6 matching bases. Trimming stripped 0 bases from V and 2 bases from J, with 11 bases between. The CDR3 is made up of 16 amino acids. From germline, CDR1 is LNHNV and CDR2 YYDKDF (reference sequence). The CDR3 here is CATSRDAGDTGNTIYF. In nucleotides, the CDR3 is TGTGCCACCAGCAGAGATGCAGGGGATACTGGAAACACCATATATTTT.

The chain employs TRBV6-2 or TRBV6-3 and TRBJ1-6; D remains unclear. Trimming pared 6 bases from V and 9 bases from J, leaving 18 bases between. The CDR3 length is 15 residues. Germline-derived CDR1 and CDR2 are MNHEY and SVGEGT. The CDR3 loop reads CASRSSRGVISPLHF. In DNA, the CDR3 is TGTGCCAGCAGGTCCTCGCGGGGTGTGATTTCACCCCTCCACTTT.

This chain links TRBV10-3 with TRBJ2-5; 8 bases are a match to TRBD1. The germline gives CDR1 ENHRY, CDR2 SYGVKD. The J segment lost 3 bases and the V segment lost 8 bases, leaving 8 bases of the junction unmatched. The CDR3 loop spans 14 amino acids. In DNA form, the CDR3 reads TGTGCCATCGGCGGCAGGGGGCGTGAAGAGACCCAGTACTTC. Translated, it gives CAIGGRGREETQYF.

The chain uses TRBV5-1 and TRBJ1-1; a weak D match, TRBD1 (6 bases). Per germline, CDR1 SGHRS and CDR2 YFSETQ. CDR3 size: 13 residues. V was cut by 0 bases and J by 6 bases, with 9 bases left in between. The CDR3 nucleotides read TGCGCCAGCAGCTTGGTGGGGGGCGCTGAAGCTTTCTTT. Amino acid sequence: CASSLVGGAEAFF.

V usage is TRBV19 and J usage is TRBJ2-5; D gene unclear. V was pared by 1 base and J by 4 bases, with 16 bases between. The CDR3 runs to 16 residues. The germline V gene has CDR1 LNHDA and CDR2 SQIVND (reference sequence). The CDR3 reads CASSIGGRTNVETQYF. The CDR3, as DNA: TGTGCCAGTAGTATAGGGGGTCGGACGAACGTAGAGACCCAGTACTTC.

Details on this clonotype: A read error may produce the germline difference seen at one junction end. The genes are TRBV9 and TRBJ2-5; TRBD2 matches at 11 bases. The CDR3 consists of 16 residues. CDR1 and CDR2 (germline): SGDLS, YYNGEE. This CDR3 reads CANSVSSGRRQETQYF. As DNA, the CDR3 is TGTGCCAACAGCGTGTCTAGCGGGAGGCGGCAAGAGACCCAGTACTTC.

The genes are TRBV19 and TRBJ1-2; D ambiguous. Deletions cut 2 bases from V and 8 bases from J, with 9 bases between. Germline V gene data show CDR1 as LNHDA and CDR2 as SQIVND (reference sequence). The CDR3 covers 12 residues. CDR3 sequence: CASSISGIGYTF. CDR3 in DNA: TGTGCCAGTAGTATATCTGGTATCGGCTACACCTTC.

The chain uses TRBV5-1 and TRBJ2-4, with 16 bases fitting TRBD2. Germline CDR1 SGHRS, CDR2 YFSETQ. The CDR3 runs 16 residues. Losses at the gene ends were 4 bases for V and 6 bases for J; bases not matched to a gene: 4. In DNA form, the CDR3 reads TGCGCCAGCAGCGGGACTAGCGGGGGGGTTGGAAACATTCAGTACTTC. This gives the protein CASSGTSGGVGNIQYF. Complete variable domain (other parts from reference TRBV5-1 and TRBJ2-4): KAGVTQTPRYLIKTRGQQVTLSCSPISGHRSVSWYQQTPGQGLQFLFEYFSETQRNKGNFPGRFSGRQFSNSRSEMNVSTLELGDSALYLCASSGTSGGVGNIQYFGAGTRLSVL.

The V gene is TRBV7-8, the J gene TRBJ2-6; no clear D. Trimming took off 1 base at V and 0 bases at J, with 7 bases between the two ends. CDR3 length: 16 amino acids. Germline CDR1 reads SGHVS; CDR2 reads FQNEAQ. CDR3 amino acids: CASSLEANSGANVLTF. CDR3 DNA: TGTGCCAGCAGCTTAGAAGCCAACTCTGGGGCCAACGTCCTGACTTTC.

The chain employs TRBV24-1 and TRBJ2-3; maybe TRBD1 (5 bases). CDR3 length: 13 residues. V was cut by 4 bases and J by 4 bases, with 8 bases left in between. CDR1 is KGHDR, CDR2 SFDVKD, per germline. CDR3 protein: CATSERQPDTQYF. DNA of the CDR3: TGTGCCACCAGTGAACGACAGCCAGATACGCAGTATTTT.

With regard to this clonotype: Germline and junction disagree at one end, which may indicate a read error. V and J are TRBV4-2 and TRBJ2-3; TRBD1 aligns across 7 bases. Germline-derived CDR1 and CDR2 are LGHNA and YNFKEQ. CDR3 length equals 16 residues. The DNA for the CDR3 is TGTGCCAGCAGCGAAGACCCAGGGGGAGCCACAGATACGCAGTATTTT. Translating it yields CASSEDPGGATDTQYF.

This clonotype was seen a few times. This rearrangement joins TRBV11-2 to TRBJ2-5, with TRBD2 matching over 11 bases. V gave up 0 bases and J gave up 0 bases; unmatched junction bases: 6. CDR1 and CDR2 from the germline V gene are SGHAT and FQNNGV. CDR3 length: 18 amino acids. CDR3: CASSLELAGAGYQETQYF. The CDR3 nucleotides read TGTGCCAGCAGCTTAGAACTAGCGGGGGCGGGGTACCAAGAGACCCAGTACTTC.

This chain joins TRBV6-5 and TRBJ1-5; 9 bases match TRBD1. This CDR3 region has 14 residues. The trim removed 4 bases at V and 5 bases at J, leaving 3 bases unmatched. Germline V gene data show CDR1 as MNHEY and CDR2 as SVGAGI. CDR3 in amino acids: CASSSGTGYQPQHF. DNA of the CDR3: TGTGCCAGCAGTTCGGGGACAGGGTATCAGCCCCAGCATTTT.

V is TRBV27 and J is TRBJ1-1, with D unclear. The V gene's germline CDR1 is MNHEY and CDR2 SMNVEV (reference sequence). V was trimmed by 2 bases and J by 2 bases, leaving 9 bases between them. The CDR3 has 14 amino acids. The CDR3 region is CASSLQASNTEAFF. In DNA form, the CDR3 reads TGTGCCAGCAGTTTACAGGCCTCAAACACTGAAGCTTTCTTT.

The CDR3 is CSARDRGVYNEQFF. CDR3 coding DNA: TGCAGTGCTCGGGACAGGGGCGTTTACAATGAGCAGTTCTTC. V gene TRBV20-1 combines with J gene TRBJ2-1; 10 nucleotides agree with TRBD1. CDR3 length: 14 residues. Germline lookup yields CDR1 DFQATT and CDR2 SNEGSKA (reference sequence). With V trimmed by 5 bases and J by 4 bases, 5 bases remained unmatched.